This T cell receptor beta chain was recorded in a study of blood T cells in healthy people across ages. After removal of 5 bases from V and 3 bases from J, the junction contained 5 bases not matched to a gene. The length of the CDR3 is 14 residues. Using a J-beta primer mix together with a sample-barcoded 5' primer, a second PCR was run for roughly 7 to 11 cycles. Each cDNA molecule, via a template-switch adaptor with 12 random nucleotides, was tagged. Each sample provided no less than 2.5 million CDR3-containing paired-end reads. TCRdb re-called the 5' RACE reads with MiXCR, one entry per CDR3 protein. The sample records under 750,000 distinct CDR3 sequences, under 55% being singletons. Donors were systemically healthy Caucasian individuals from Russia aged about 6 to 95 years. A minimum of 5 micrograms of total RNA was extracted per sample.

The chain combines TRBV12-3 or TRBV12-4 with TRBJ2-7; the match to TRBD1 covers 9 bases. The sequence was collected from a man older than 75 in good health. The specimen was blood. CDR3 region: CASSGTGSRYEQYF. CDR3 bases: TGTGCCAGCAGTGGGACAGGGTCTCGCTACGAGCAGTACTTC.